A selection of T cell receptor beta chains follows, all from one sample in a study of T cells in Graves' hyperthyroidism and ophthalmopathy. TCRdb called the multiplex PCR reads again in MiXCR, with one record for every CDR3 protein. The sample holds around 600,000 distinct CDR3 sequences, 13% to 15% seen once. Sample: blood. The source is a woman aged 18-35 years with Graves' ophthalmopathy. The CDR3 runs from the conserved cysteine through the conserved F or W. The D gene is left open where the match is weak. Not every row has a clone size; where given, it reads once, few, many or a size class.

v_call	clone_size	j_call	d_call	cdr3_aa	cdr3_nt
TRBV7-9	few	TRBJ2-5	NA	CASRRWDGQETQYF	TGTGCCAGCAGGCGCTGGGACGGCCAAGAGACCCAGTACTTC
TRBV6-1	many	TRBJ1-1	NA	CASRPRRGKFMNTEAFF	TGTGCCAGCAGACCTCGTCGGGGGAAGTTCATGAACACTGAAGCTTTCTTT
TRBV7-9	many	TRBJ1-1	NA	CASSLDGGDAEAFF	TGTGCCAGCAGCTTAGATGGCGGGGACGCTGAAGCTTTCTTT
TRBV24-1	NA	TRBJ2-2	NA	CATRAPSGELFF	TGTGCCACCAGGGCCCCCTCCGGGGAGCTGTTTTTT
TRBV7-3	many	TRBJ1-1	NA	CASSQILRATEAFF	TGTGCCAGCAGCCAGATTTTAAGGGCCACTGAAGCTTTCTTT
TRBV12-3/TRBV12-4	many	TRBJ2-3	TRBD1	CASSQGETDTQYF	TGTGCCAGCAGTCAGGGGGAGACAGATACGCAGTATTTT
TRBV20-1	NA	TRBJ1-4	TRBD1	CSARATGSSEKLFF	TGCAGTGCTAGAGCGACAGGGTCCAGTGAAAAACTGTTTTTT
TRBV7-6	NA	TRBJ2-3	TRBD2	CASSLTSGRDTDTQYF	TGTGCCAGCAGCTTGACTAGCGGGAGAGACACAGATACGCAGTATTTT
TRBV10-3	many	TRBJ1-6	TRBD1	CAISRQGSAESPLHF	TGTGCCATCAGTCGACAGGGGTCCGCGGAGTCACCCCTCCACTTT
TRBV9	many	TRBJ1-2	TRBD1	CASSTTGGAGYTF	TGTGCCAGCAGCACGACAGGGGGCGCGGGCTACACCTTC
TRBV12-3/TRBV12-4	many	TRBJ2-1	NA	CASSLARGIEQFF	TGTGCCAGCAGTTTAGCGAGAGGAATTGAGCAGTTCTTC
TRBV9	NA	TRBJ2-5	TRBD1	CASSVAVGQGSETQYF	TGTGCCAGCAGCGTAGCGGTCGGACAGGGGAGCGAGACCCAGTACTTC
TRBV27	many	TRBJ2-7	TRBD1	CASSPYRQGFEQYF	TGTGCCAGCAGTCCCTATCGACAGGGTTTCGAGCAGTACTTC
TRBV12-3/TRBV12-4	many	TRBJ1-1	NA	CASTPGTVNTEAFF	TGTGCCAGCACCCCCGGGACGGTGAACACTGAAGCTTTCTTT
TRBV11-2	NA	TRBJ2-5	TRBD2	CASRLAGLAGGETQYF	TGTGCCAGCAGACTAGCGGGACTAGCGGGAGGAGAGACCCAGTACTTC
TRBV28	NA	TRBJ1-2	NA	CASSDGGGYTF	TGTGCCAGCAGTGATGGGGGGGGCTACACCTTC
TRBV20-1	many	TRBJ2-1	TRBD2	CSARDLGTSGSHRGSYNEQFF	TGCAGTGCTAGAGATCTGGGGACTAGCGGGAGTCACAGGGGTTCCTACAATGAGCAGTTCTTC
TRBV20-1	NA	TRBJ2-1	TRBD2	CSARGGGASYNEQFF	TGCAGTGCTAGAGGGGGAGGGGCATCCTACAATGAGCAGTTCTTC
TRBV11-2	NA	TRBJ1-1	NA	CASGGRGTNTEAFF	TGTGCCAGCGGCGGGCGAGGGACGAACACTGAAGCTTTCTTT
TRBV12-3/TRBV12-4	few	TRBJ2-6	TRBD2	CASRGSGGSSGANVLTF	TGTGCCAGCAGGGGTAGCGGGGGAAGCTCTGGGGCCAACGTCCTGACTTTC
TRBV29-1	few	TRBJ2-6	NA	CSVPGTSGANVLTF	TGCAGCGTTCCCGGGACCTCTGGGGCCAACGTCCTGACTTTC
TRBV4-1	NA	TRBJ2-7	NA	CASSQDPTGEQYF	TGCGCCAGCAGCCAAGATCCCACGGGAGAGCAGTACTTC
TRBV5-6	NA	TRBJ2-5	TRBD2	CASSWRTSGRSKETQYF	TGTGCCAGCAGCTGGAGGACTAGCGGGAGATCGAAAGAGACCCAGTACTTC
TRBV7-8	many	TRBJ1-1	NA	CASSPRESTEAFF	TGTGCCAGCAGCCCTAGGGAGAGCACTGAAGCTTTCTTT
TRBV5-1	many	TRBJ1-4	NA	CASSLESGVANEKLFF	TGCGCCAGCAGCTTGGAATCGGGGGTAGCTAATGAAAAACTGTTTTTT
TRBV11-3	NA	TRBJ1-6	NA	CASSLIPGGGDSPLHF	TGTGCCAGCAGCTTAATTCCCGGCGGAGGGGATTCACCCCTCCACTTT
TRBV6-2/TRBV6-3	NA	TRBJ1-4	NA	CASSSWAGEKLFF	TGTGCCAGCAGTTCCTGGGCGGGTGAAAAACTGTTTTTT
TRBV27	few	TRBJ2-7	TRBD1	CASRGQGETYEQYF	TGTGCCAGCAGGGGACAGGGGGAGACCTACGAGCAGTACTTC
TRBV4-3	NA	TRBJ2-2	NA	CASSPPGREELFF	TGCGCCAGCAGCCCCCCCGGCAGAGAGGAGCTGTTTTTT
TRBV9	few	TRBJ2-1	NA	CASSVVGRFQDEQFF	TGTGCCAGCAGCGTAGTGGGTAGGTTTCAGGATGAGCAGTTCTTC
TRBV28	few	TRBJ1-5	TRBD1	CASSLFRQGGPQHF	TGTGCCAGCAGTTTATTCAGACAGGGGGGGCCCCAGCATTTT
TRBV10-3	few	TRBJ2-1	NA	CAITIGGGMGNEQFF	TGTGCCATCACGATAGGCGGCGGGATGGGCAATGAGCAGTTCTTC
TRBV12-3/TRBV12-4	few	TRBJ2-2	TRBD1	CASSPTRDSSYGELFF	TGTGCCAGCAGTCCGACCCGGGACAGCTCTTACGGGGAGCTGTTTTTT